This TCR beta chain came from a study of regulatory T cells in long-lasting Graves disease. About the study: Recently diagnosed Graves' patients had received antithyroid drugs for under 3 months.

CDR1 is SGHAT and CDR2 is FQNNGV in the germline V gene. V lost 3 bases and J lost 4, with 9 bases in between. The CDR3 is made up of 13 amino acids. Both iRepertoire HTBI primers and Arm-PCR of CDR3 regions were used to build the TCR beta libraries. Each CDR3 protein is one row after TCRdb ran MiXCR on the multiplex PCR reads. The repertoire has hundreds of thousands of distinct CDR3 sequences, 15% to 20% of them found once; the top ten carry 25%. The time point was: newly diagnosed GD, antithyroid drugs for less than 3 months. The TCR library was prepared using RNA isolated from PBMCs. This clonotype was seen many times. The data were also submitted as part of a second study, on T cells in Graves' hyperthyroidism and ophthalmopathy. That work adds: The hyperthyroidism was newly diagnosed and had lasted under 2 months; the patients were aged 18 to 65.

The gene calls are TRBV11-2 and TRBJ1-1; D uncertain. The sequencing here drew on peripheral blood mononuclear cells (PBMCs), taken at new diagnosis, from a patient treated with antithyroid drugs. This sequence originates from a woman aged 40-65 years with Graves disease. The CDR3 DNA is TGTGCCAGCAGCTTCCAAGAGAGCACTGAAGCTTTCTTT. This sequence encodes CASSFQESTEAFF.